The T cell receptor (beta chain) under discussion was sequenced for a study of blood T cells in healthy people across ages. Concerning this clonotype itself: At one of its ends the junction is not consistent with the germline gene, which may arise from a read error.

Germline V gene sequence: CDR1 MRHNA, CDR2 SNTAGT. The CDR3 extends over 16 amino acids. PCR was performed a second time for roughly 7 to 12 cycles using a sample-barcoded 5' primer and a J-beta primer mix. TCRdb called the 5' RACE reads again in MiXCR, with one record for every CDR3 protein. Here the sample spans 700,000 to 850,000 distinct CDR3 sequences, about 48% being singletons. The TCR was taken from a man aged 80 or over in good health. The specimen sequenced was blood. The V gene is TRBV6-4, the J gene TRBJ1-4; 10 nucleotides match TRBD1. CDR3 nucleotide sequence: TGTGCCAGCAGTGCCGGACAGGGGGTAACTAAGGAAAAACTGTTTTTT. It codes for CASSAGQGVTKEKLFF.